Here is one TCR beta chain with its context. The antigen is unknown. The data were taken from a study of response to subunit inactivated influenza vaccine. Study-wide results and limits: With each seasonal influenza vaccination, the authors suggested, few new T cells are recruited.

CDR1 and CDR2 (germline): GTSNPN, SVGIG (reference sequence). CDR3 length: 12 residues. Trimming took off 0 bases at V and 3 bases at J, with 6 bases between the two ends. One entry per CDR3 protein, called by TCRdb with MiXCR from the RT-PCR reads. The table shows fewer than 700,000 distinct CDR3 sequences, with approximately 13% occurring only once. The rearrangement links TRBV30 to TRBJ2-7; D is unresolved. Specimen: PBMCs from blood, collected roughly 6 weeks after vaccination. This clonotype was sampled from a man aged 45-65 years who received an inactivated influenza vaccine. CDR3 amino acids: CAWSVSRYEQYF. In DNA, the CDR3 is TGTGCCTGGAGTGTATCGCGCTACGAGCAGTACTTC.